Included here is one T cell receptor (beta chain) sequence, with context. The antigen remains undetermined. The source of the sample is a study of T cell responses to AZD1222 COVID-19 vaccine. Whole-study context: Investigators merged groups given second doses at roughly 4 or roughly 12 weeks. Findings of the study overall: Repertoire samples came only from after the peak T cell response. After two AZD1222 doses, spike-specific TCR breadth and depth rose versus day 0.

Germline V gene data show CDR1 as SGHNT and CDR2 as YYREEE (reference sequence). The V end lost 2 bases, the J end lost 0 bases, and 14 bases lay between the germline ends. The CDR3 covers 16 residues. Using immunoSEQ multiplex PCR, the repertoire was profiled, and TCRdb retains in-frame clones only, with some absent. The table lists roughly 130,000 clones, around 94% of them singletons. Sequenced here: peripheral blood, sampled on day 0 of AZD1222 vaccination. This chain connects TRBV5-4 to TRBJ1-2; a weak D match, TRBD1 (6 bases). This clonotype was obtained from an adult in good health. This CDR3 is CASSFLDRQANYGYTF. CDR3 nucleotides: TGTGCCAGCAGCTTCCTCGACAGGCAAGCTAACTATGGCTACACCTTC.